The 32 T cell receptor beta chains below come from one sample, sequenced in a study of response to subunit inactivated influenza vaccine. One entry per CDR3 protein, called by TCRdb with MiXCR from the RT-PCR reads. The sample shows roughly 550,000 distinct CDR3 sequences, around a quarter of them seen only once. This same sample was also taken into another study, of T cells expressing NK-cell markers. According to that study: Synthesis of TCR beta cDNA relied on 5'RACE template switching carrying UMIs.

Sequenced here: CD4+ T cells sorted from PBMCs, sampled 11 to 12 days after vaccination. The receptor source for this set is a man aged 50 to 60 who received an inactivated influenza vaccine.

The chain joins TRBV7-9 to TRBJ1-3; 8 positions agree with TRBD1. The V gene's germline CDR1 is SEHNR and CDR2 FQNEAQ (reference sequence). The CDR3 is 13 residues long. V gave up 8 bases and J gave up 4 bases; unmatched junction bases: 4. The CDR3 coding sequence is TGTGCCAGCGATCAGGGGGCCGGAAACACCATATATTTT. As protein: CASDQGAGNTIYF.

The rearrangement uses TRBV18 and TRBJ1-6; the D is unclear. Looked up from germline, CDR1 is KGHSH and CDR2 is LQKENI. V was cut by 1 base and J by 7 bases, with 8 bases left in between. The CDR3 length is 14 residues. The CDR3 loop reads CASSPQGGNSPLHF. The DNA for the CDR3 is TGTGCCAGCTCACCACAGGGAGGCAATTCACCCCTCCACTTT.

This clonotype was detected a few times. Here the CDR3 DNA reads TGTGCCAGCAGCTTAAGTCCAGGGCTCTATGGCTACACCTTC. Translation: CASSLSPGLYGYTF. This chain uses TRBV7-2 with TRBJ1-2; TRBD1 might be the D (5 bases). Germline loops: CDR1 SGHTA, CDR2 FQGNSA. The V and J ends lost 2 bases and 4 bases respectively, with 11 bases between them. The CDR3 totals 14 residues.

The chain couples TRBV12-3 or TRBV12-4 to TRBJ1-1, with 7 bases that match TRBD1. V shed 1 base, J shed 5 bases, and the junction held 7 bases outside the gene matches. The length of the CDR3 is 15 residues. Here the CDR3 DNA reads TGTGCCAGCAGTTTAGGGCAGGGGGTGAGGACTGAAGCTTTCTTT. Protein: CASSLGQGVRTEAFF.

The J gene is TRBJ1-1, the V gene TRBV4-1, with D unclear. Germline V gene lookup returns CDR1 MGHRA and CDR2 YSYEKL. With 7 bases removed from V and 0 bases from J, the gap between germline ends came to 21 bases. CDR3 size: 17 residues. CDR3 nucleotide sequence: TGCGCCAGCAAACAAGATAACCCAGCGAGAGTGAACACTGAAGCTTTCTTT. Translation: CASKQDNPARVNTEAFF.

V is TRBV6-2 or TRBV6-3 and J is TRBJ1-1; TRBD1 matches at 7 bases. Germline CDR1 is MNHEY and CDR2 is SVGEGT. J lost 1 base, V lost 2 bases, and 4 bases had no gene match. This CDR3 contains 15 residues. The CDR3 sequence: CASSYAGQENTEAFF. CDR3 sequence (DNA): TGTGCCAGCAGTTACGCCGGACAGGAGAACACTGAAGCTTTCTTT.

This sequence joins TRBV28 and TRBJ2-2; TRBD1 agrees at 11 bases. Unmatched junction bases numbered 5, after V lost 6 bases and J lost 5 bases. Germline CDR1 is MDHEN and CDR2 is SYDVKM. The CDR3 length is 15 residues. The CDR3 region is CASRDRGLKTGELFF. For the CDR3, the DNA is TGTGCCAGCAGGGACAGGGGGCTAAAAACCGGGGAGCTGTTTTTT.

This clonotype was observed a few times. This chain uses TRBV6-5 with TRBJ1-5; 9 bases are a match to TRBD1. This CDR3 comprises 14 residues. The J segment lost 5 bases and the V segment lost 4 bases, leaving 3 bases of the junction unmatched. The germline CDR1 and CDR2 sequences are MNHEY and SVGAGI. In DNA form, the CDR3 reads TGTGCCAGCAGTTCCGGGACAGGGCATCAGCCCCAGCATTTT. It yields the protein CASSSGTGHQPQHF.

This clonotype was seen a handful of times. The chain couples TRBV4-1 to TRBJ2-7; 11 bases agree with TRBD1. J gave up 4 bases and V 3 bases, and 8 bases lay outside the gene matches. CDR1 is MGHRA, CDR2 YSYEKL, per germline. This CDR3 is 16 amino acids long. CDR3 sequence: CASSQKPGQGGYEQYF. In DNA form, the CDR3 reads TGCGCCAGCAGCCAGAAACCGGGACAGGGGGGTTACGAGCAGTACTTC.

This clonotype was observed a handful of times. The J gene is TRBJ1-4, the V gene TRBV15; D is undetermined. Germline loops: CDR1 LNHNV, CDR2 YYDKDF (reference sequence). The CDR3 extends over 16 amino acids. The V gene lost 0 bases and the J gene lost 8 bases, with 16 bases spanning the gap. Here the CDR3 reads CATSRDPAGGGEKLFF. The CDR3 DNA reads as TGTGCCACCAGCAGAGATCCGGCAGGCGGAGGGGAAAAACTGTTTTTT.

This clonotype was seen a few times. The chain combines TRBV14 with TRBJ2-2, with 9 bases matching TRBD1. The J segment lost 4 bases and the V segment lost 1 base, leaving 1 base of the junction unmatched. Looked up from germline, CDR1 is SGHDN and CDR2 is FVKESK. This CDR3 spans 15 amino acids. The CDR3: CASSQVQGATGELFF. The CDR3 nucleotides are TGTGCCAGCAGCCAAGTACAGGGGGCCACCGGGGAGCTGTTTTTT.

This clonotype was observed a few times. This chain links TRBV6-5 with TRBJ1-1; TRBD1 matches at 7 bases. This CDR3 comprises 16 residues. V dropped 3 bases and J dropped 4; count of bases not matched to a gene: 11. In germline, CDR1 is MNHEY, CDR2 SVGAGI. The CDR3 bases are TGTGCCAGCAGTTATCCGGGACAGCGATATCCCACTGAAGCTTTCTTT. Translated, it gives CASSYPGQRYPTEAFF.

This CDR3 is CASSLPILEAKNIQYF. The CDR3 nucleotides read TGTGCCAGCAGCCTGCCCATTTTGGAAGCCAAAAACATTCAGTACTTC. The chain uses TRBV11-3 and TRBJ2-4; D gene ambiguous. Per germline, CDR1 SGHNT and CDR2 YENEEA. V shed 5 bases and J shed 0 bases, with 14 bases lying between them. The CDR3 has 16 amino acids.

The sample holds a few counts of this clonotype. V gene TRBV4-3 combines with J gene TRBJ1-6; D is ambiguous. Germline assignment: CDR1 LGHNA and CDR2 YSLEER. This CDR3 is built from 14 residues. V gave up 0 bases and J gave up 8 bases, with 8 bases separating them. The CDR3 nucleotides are TGCGCCAGCAGCCAAGACGGTGATGATTCACCCCTCCACTTT. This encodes CASSQDGDDSPLHF.

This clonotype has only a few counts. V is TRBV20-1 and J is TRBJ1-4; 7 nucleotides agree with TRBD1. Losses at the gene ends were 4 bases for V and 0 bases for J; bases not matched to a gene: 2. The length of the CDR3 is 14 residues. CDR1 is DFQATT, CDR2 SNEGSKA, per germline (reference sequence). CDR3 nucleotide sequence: TGCAGTGCTACTGACAGGGCAACTAATGAAAAACTGTTTTTT. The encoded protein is CSATDRATNEKLFF.

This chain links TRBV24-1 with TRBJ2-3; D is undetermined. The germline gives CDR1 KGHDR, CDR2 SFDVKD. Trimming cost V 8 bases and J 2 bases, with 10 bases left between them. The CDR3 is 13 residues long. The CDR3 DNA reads TGTGCCACCACCGGCCCTCACACAGATACGCAGTATTTT. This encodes CATTGPHTDTQYF.

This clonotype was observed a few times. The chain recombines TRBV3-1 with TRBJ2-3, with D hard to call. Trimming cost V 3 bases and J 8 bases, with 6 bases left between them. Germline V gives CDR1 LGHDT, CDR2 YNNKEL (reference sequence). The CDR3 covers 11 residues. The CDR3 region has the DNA TGTGCCAGCAGCCATGGGTTTACGCAGTATTTT. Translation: CASSHGFTQYF.

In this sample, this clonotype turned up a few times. CDR3 amino acids: CASSQDGLALSPYTQYF. CDR3 bases: TGTGCCAGCAGCCAGGACGGACTAGCCTTGTCCCCTTATACGCAGTATTTT. The chain has TRBV3-1 and TRBJ2-3; 8 bases are a match to TRBD2. CDR3 length: 17 amino acids. With V trimmed by 3 bases and J by 7 bases, 15 bases remained unmatched. Germline CDR1 LGHDT, CDR2 YNNKEL (reference sequence).

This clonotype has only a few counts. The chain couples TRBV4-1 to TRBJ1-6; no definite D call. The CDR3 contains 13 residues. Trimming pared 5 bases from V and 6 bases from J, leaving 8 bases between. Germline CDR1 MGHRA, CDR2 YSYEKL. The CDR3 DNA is TGCGCCAGCAGCTCCCAGGTTAATTCACCCCTCCACTTT. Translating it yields CASSSQVNSPLHF.

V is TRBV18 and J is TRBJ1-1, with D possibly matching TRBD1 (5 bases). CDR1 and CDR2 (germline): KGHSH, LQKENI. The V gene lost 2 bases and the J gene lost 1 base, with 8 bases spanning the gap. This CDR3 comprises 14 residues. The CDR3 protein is CASSPLGTNTEAFF. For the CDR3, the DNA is TGTGCCAGCTCACCATTGGGGACGAACACTGAAGCTTTCTTT.

The CDR3 DNA reads TGCGCCAGCAGCTATACAGGGAGCCCCGCCGCAGATACGCAGTATTTT. Translation: CASSYTGSPAADTQYF. The chain is built from TRBV5-1 and TRBJ2-3; possibly TRBD1 for D (6 bases). Germline V lookup: CDR1 SGHRS, CDR2 YFSETQ. The ends were cut back, 3 bases at V and 4 bases at J, with 18 bases in the middle. This CDR3 spans 16 amino acids.

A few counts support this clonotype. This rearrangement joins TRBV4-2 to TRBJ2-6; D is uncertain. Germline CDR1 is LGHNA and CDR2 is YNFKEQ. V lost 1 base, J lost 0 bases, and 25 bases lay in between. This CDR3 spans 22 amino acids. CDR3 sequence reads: CASSQGVPLDLLEPSGANVLTF. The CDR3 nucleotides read TGTGCCAGCAGCCAAGGGGTTCCTCTAGATCTCCTTGAACCCTCTGGGGCCAACGTCCTGACTTTC.

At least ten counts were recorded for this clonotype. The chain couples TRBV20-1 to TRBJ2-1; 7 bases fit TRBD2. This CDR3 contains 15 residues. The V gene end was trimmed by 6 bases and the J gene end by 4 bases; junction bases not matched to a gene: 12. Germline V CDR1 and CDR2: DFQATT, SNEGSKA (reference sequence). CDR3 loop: CSARDYLTYYNEQFF. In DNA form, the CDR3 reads TGCAGTGCCAGGGACTACCTTACGTATTACAATGAGCAGTTCTTC.

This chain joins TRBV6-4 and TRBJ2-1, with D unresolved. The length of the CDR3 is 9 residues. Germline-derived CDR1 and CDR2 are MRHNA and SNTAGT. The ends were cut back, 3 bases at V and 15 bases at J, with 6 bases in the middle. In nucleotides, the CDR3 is TGTGCCAGCAGTGATGTGCTGTTCTTC. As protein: CASSDVLFF.

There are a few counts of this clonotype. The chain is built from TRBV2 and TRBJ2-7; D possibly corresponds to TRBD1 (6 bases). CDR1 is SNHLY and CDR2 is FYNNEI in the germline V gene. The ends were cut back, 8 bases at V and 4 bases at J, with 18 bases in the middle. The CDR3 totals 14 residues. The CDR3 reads CASHRATSGYEQYF. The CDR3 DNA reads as TGTGCCAGCCACAGGGCCACCTCGGGTTACGAGCAGTACTTC.

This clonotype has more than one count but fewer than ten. The CDR3 loop is CASSTRQGRNTEAFF. Here the CDR3 DNA reads TGTGCCAGCAGCACCCGACAGGGGAGGAACACTGAAGCTTTCTTT. V and J are TRBV7-2 and TRBJ1-1; 8 bases line up with TRBD1. CDR3 length equals 15 residues. Germline V CDR1 and CDR2: SGHTA, FQGNSA. V lost 5 bases to trimming and J lost 1 base; unmatched junction nucleotides: 6. The entire variable domain, with the rest obtained from reference TRBV7-2 and TRBJ1-1, is as follows: GAGVSQSPSNKVTEKGKDVELRCDPISGHTALYWYRQSLGQGLEFLIYFQGNSAPDKSGLPSDRFSAERTGGSVSTLTIQRTQQEDSAVYLCASSTRQGRNTEAFFGQGTRLTVV.

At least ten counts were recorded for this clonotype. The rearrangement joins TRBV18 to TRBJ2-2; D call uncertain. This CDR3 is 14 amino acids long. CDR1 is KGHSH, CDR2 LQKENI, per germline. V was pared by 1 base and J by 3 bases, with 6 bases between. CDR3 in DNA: TGTGCCAGCTCACCACTTAGGGACACCGGGGAGCTGTTTTTT. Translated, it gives CASSPLRDTGELFF.

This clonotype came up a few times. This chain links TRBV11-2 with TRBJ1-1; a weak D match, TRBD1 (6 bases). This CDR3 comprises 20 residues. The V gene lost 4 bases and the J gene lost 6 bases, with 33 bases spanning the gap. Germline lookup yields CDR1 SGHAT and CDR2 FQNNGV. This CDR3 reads CASSSSQRGAPGSDRSEAFF. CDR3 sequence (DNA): TGTGCCAGCAGCTCCTCCCAGCGGGGGGCGCCGGGTTCTGATCGGTCTGAAGCTTTCTTT.

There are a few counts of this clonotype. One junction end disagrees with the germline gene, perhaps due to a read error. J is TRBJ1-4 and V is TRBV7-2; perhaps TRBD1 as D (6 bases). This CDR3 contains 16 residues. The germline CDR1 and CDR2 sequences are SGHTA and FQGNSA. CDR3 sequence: CASRLAPGHGYEKLFF. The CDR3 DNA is TGTGCCAGCAGATTAGCCCCGGGACACGGATATGAAAAACTGTTTTTT.

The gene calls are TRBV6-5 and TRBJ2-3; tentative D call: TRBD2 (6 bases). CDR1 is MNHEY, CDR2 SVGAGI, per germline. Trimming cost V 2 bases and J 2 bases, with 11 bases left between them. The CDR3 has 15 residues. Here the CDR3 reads CASSYAGLNTDTQYF. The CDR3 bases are TGTGCCAGCAGTTACGCGGGGCTCAACACAGATACGCAGTATTTT.

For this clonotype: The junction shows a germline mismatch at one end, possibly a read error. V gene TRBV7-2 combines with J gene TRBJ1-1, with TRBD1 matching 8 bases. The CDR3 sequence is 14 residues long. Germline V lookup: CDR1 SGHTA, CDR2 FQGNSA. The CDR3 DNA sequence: TGTGCCAGCAGCTTAGGGACAGGGAACTCTGAAGCTTTCTTT. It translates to CASSLGTGNSEAFF.

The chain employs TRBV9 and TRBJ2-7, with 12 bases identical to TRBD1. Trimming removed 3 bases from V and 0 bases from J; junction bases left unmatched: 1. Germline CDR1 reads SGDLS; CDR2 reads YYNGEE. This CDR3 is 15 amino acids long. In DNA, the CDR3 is TGTGCCAGCAGCGAGGGACAGGGGGCCTCCTACGAGCAGTACTTC. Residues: CASSEGQGASYEQYF. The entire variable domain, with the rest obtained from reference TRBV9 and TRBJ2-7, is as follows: DSGVTQTPKHLITATGQRVTLRCSPRSGDLSVYWYQQSLDQGLQFLIQYYNGEERAKGNILERFSAQQFPDLHSELNLSSLELGDSALYFCASSEGQGASYEQYFGPGTRLTVT.